This TCR beta chain was sequenced in a study of blood T cell repertoires in COVID-19. Clones were read by immunoSEQ multiplex PCR, and TCRdb kept only the in-frame ones, dropping some. The sample yields more than 250,000 clones, roughly 88% seen once. The CDR3 covers 12 residues. Between the trimmed V and J ends, which lost 2 bases and 5 bases, there was a span of 8 bases. The germline V gene has CDR1 SGHRS and CDR2 YFSETQ. The V call is TRBV5-1, the J call TRBJ2-7; unclear D gene. The TCR sequence derives from a human donor in a cohort sampled during active COVID-19. The sequencing sample was made of peripheral blood. The CDR3 sequence: CASSLESHEQYF. The CDR3 DNA reads as TGCGCCAGCAGCTTAGAGAGCCACGAGCAGTACTTC.